This is a list of T cell receptor beta chains from one sample in a study of T cells in Graves' hyperthyroidism and ophthalmopathy. TCRdb re-called the multiplex PCR reads with MiXCR, one entry per CDR3 protein. The sample lists hundreds of thousands of distinct CDR3 sequences, around 45% seen once, with about 8.2% in the top ten. Sequenced: peripheral blood or thyroid tissue (not recorded which). These receptor sequences come from a woman in her late teens or twenties with Graves' hyperthyroidism. CDR3s include the opening cysteine and the closing phenylalanine or tryptophan. A D gene is named only where the DNA matches it firmly. Clone size appears in some rows only: once, few, many, or a class for an expanded clone.

>TRBV11-1|NA|NA|TRBJ1-4
TGTGCCAGCAGCTGGGGGGTTGGGGAAAAACTGTTTTTT
CASSWGVGEKLFF
>TRBV2|NA|TRBD2|TRBJ2-7
TGTGCCAGCAGTGAACCGGGACTAGCGGACTCCTACAATGAGCAGTACTTC
CASSEPGLADSYNEQYF
>TRBV19|many|TRBD1|TRBJ1-6
TGTGAGGTGGGACAGGGCAGATCACCCCTCCACTTT
CEVGQGRSPLHF
>TRBV7-2|NA|NA|TRBJ1-6
TGTGCCAGCAACCCGACCCCCGGGCAGCAGGGGACTTCACCCCTCCACTTT
CASNPTPGQQGTSPLHF
>TRBV10-3|many|NA|TRBJ1-1
TGTGCCAGCCTCCCTAGGGCAGGGAGAATTGACACTGAAGCTTTCTTT
CASLPRAGRIDTEAFF
>TRBV9|few|TRBD2|TRBJ2-5
TGTGCCAGCAGCCGACGGACTAGCGGGATAGAGACCCAGTACTTC
CASSRRTSGIETQYF
>TRBV20-1|few|NA|TRBJ1-4
TGCAGTGCTAGGGAGGTTGGGAAATACACCATTCCTTTT
CSAREVGKYTIPF
>TRBV7-9|many|NA|TRBJ2-7
TGTGCCAGCAGCCAACCAAACAGGGTCGACCAGTACTTC
CASSQPNRVDQYF
>TRBV7-6|NA|TRBD1|TRBJ2-5
TGTGCCAGCTCACCATTTCCGGGACAGGGGGGAGAGACCCAGTACTTC
CASSPFPGQGGETQYF
>TRBV6-5|NA|NA|TRBJ1-3
TGTGCCAGCAGTTCGGCCGACTCTGGAAACACCATATATTTT
CASSSADSGNTIYF
>TRBV29-1|NA|NA|TRBJ2-7
TGCAGCGTTGCCGTCCGCAGGGGGGACGAGCAGTACTTC
CSVAVRRGDEQYF
>TRBV7-8|many|TRBD2|TRBJ2-2
TGTGCCAGCAGCTTTAGCGGGAGCGCCGGGGAGCTGTTTTTT
CASSFSGSAGELFF
>TRBV6-6|many|TRBD1|TRBJ1-2
TGTGCCAGCAGTTACTCGGGACAGTATGGCTACACCTTC
CASSYSGQYGYTF